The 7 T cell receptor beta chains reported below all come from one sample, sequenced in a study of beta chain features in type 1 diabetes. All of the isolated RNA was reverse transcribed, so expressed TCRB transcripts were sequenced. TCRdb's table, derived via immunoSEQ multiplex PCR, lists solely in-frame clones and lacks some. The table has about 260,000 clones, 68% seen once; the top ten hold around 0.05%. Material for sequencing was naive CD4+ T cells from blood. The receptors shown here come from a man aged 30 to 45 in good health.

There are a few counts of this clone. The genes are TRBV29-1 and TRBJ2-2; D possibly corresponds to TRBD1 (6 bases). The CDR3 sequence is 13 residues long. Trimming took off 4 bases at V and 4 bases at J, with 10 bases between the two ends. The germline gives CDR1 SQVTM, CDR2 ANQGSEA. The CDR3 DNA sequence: TGCAGCGTTGCCAGGGGTGGCACCGGGGAGCTGTTTTTT. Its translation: CSVARGGTGELFF.

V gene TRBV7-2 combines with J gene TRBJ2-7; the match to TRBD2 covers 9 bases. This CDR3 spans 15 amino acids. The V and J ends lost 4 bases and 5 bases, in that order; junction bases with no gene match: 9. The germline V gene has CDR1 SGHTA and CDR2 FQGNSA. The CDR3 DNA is TGTGCCAGCAGCTCCTTAGCGGGAGTATCCCACGAGCAGTACTTC. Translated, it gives CASSSLAGVSHEQYF.

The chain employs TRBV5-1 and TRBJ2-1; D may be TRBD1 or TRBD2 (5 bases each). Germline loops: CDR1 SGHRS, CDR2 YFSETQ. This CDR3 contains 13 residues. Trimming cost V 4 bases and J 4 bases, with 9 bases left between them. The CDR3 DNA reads TGCGCCAGCAGCGGGGGACGATACAATGAGCAGTTCTTC. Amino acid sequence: CASSGGRYNEQFF.

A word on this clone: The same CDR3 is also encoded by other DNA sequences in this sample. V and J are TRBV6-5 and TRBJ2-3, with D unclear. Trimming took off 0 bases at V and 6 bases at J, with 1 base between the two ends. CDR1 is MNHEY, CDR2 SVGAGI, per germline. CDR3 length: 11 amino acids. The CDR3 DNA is TGTGCCAGCAGTTACTCCGATACGCAGTATTTT. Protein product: CASSYSDTQYF.

CDR3 bases: TGCGCCAGCAGTCCCGGGATCTACGAGCAGTACTTC. This codes for CASSPGIYEQYF. This chain joins TRBV10-1 and TRBJ2-7; D might be TRBD2 (5 bases). The CDR3 covers 12 residues. CDR1 is WNHNN and CDR2 is SYGVQD in the germline V gene (reference sequence). Trimming shortened V by 5 bases and J by 3 bases, and 8 bases separated the two germline ends.

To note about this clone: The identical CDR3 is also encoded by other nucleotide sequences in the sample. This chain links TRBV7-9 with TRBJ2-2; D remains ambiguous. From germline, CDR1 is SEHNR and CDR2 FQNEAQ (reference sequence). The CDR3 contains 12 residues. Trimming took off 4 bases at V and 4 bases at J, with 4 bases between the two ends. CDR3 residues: CASSSSTGELFF. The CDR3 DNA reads TGTGCCAGCAGCTCTTCCACCGGGGAGCTGTTTTTT.

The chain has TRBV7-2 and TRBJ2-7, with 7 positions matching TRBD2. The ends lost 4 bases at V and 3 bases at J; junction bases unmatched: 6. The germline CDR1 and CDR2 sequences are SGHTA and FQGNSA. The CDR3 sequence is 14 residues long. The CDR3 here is CASSSLAGIYEQYF. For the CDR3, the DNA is TGTGCCAGCAGCTCTTTAGCGGGTATCTACGAGCAGTACTTC.